This TCR beta chain was sequenced during a study of blood T cell repertoires in COVID-19. The overall study: The origin of the acute and convalescent COVID-19 samples was the United States, Italy and Spain. T cells, B-cell-depleted T cells, or PBMCs provided the cDNA or gDNA that served as material.

Germline-derived CDR1 and CDR2 are GTSNPN and SVGIG (reference sequence). This CDR3 comprises 13 residues. The germline V and J ends were trimmed by 0 bases and 0 bases, with 5 bases remaining between them. Generated by immunoSEQ multiplex PCR, the TCRdb table keeps only in-frame clones and is missing some. The sample includes fewer than 250,000 clones, about four fifths of them seen just once. This clone appeared a single time. The source of this sequence is a woman aged 30 to 39 who had recovered from COVID-19. Material: PBMCs or T cells enriched from blood (not recorded which). The J gene is TRBJ2-5, the V gene TRBV30, with D unclear. The chain's CDR3 is CAWSVLYQETQYF. As DNA, the CDR3 is TGTGCCTGGAGTGTACTGTACCAAGAGACCCAGTACTTC.